This T cell receptor beta chain was identified in a study of intratumoral heterogeneity in liver cancer. Only in-frame clones appear in the TCRdb table, and some are missing; sequencing was by immunoSEQ multiplex PCR. The sample holds thousands of clones, 68% seen once. Details on this clone: Antigen specificity is unknown.

This CDR3 spans 13 amino acids. The V and J ends lost 6 bases and 7 bases respectively, with 16 bases between them. Germline CDR1 SGHNT, CDR2 YYREEE (reference sequence). Study-level findings and limits: Tumor-infiltrating lymphocyte representation was acknowledged to be under-sampled.

This specimen consisted of tumor-adjacent normal tissue, obtained before any cancer treatment. The sequence was obtained from a man between 65 and 85 years old with hepatocellular carcinoma. This chain joins TRBV5-4 and TRBJ2-5, with D perhaps matching TRBD2 (6 bases). The CDR3 sequence is CASNTGVVGTQYF. CDR3 bases: TGTGCCAGCAACACGGGGGTCGTGGGGACCCAGTACTTC.